Described below is a single TCR beta chain sequence and its context. The record originates from a study of control samples from healthy donors and cancer patients. The germline V gene has CDR1 SGDLS and CDR2 YYNGEE. V lost 0 bases to trimming and J lost 3 bases, with 12 bases between them. The CDR3 loop spans 15 amino acids. Here immunoSEQ multiplex PCR was the method, and the copy in TCRdb shows in-frame clones only, minus some. Here the sample spans around 30,000 clones, around 94% being singletons. The sequence came from a man in his sixties in good health. The chain has TRBV9 and TRBJ2-5; D is unresolved. Sequences were obtained from blood. CDR3 sequence (DNA): TGTGCCAGCAGCGTAGCTCAGGCTGGAGAAGAGACCCAGTACTTC. Its translation is CASSVAQAGEETQYF.